This T cell receptor beta chain was sequenced during a study of cytomegalovirus exposure and HLA in healthy donors. Study findings and constraints: Common viral pathogens seemed, in a later analysis, to connect with several of the most significant clusters.

Germline V lookup: CDR1 MDHEN, CDR2 SYDVKM. The CDR3 loop spans 16 amino acids. The V gene end was trimmed by 3 bases and the J gene end by 4 bases; junction bases not matched to a gene: 12. Donors consisted of healthy bone marrow donors. PCR involved 60 Vbeta and 13 Jbeta primers. The repertoire was sequenced with immunoSEQ multiplex PCR; TCRdb's copy has only in-frame clones and lacks some. The sample has 180,000 or so clones; roughly a tenth are singletons. As for this clone: What it recognizes is unknown.

J is TRBJ2-7 and V is TRBV28, with 7 bases aligning to TRBD2. The receptor's source is a woman younger than 45 in good health and CMV-seropositive. Specimen: PBMCs. The CDR3 nucleotides are TGTGCCAGCAGTTTCTCGGGGGGAGGGTTGATTTACGAGCAGTACTTC. It is translated as CASSFSGGGLIYEQYF.